A single T cell receptor beta chain is shown here with its context. This clone was detected a few times. Its antigen has not been determined. No per-base quality is available; no much larger clone lies one base away. The source of the sample is a study of blood T cell repertoires in COVID-19 (dated by TCRdb to 2019 to 2021). At the level of the whole study: Collaborator samples came from the United States, Italy and Spain and covered acute and convalescent phases of COVID-19. The prospective study material was composed of cDNA or gDNA derived from T cells, B-cell-depleted T cells, or PBMCs. The dataset comprised deeply sampled blood TCRbeta repertoires from subjects exposed to, actively infected with, or recovered from COVID-19. The repertoires were released in a freely available public database meant as a resource for research on the immune response to SARS-CoV-2. Samples were obtained from the ongoing ImmuneRACE study (first 160 participants) and from 950 to 1,500 subjects provided by 6 global collaborators. Nearly every sample came with metadata listing a de-identified subject ID, COVID-19 status, age in years and sex. HLA class I and class II types, where available, came from metadata supplied by the sample provider rather than from assay-based typing. Beyond this particular receptor, the publication reports: The quantity of clinical and demographic metadata differed by source and by participant and was supplied without curation.

TCRbeta CDR3 regions were amplified from genomic DNA using the immunoSEQ Assay, a bias-controlled multiplex PCR. As for how the authors treated the data: Within the assay, amplification of reference gene primers was used to estimate how many nucleated cells each sample contained. To quantify the absolute abundance of each unique TCRbeta CDR3 rearrangement, sequence reads were collapsed and filtered. For each sample, productive Simpson clonality was calculated as the square root of Simpson's diversity index across productive rearrangements. What TCRdb holds here is the immuneACCESS table cut down to in-frame rearrangements. Part of the clones is not present; checked against another copy, under half of the missing clones reflect an unresolved V gene, and the others are unexplained. The V and J calls and clone size were taken over from that table, and D and trimming were inferred from the DNA. A total of 200,000 to 250,000 clones appear in this sample, around 80% of them only once. The top ten hold roughly 5% of the sample.

Samples from volunteer blood donors who had recovered from COVID-19 were contributed by a second Seattle source. The collaborating institutions used their own protocols to collect whole blood in K2EDTA tubes. For TCRbeta analysis, collaborators shipped samples as frozen whole blood, isolated PBMCs, or DNA extracted from either of those sample types. Reading from cysteine to phenylalanine, the CDR3 counts 14 amino acids. The kept DNA is CDR3 alone, 42 bases in frame from the first base. V sheds 7 bases and J sheds 4 bases, leaving 14 bases between their ends. Looking up the germline V gene yields CDR1 ENHRY and CDR2 SYGVKD.

The rearrangement combines TRBV10-3 with TRBJ1-3, with the D gene call left open. This receptor was identified in a woman aged 60-75 years who had recovered from COVID-19. Material for sequencing was peripheral blood. The CDR3 region reads CAITAGVDGNTIYF. The DNA sequence is TGTGCCATCACCGCGGGTGTGGACGGAAACACCATATATTTT.